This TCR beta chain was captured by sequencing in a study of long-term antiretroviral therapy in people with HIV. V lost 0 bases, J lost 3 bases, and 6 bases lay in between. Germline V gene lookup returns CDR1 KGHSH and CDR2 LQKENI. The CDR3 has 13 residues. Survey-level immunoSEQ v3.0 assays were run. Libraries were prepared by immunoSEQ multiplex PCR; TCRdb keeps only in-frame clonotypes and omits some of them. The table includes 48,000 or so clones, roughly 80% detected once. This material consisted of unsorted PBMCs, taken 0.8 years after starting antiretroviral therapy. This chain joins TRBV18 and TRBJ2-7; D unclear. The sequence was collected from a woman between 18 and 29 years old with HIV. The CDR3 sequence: CASSPPSGYEQYF. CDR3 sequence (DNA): TGTGCCAGCTCACCACCTAGTGGCTACGAGCAGTACTTC. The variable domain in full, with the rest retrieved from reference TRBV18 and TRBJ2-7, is NAGVMQNPRHLVRRRGQEARLRCSPMKGHSHVYWYRQLPEEGLKFMVYLQKENIIDESGMPKERFSAEFPKEGPSILRIQQVVRGDSAAYFCASSPPSGYEQYFGPGTRLTVT.